These 13 T cell receptor beta chains came from one sample sequenced in a study of T cells in Graves' hyperthyroidism and ophthalmopathy. From RNA transcripts, TCR beta CDR3 regions were amplified. TCR CDR3 regions were first amplified by RT-PCR with HTBI primers. MiXCR, run by TCRdb on the multiplex PCR reads, gives a single entry per CDR3 protein. The sample has about 500,000 distinct CDR3 sequences, approximately 15% seen once. The source material was blood. The origin of the receptors is a woman between 18 and 30 years old with Graves' hyperthyroidism.

This clonotype has just a few counts. The CDR3 DNA sequence: TGCGCCAGCAGCAAGGACAGGTACGAGCAGTACTTC. It encodes CASSKDRYEQYF. The V call is TRBV5-1, the J call TRBJ2-7, with 7 bases aligning to TRBD1. CDR1 is SGHRS and CDR2 is YFSETQ in the germline V gene. Trimming cost V 4 bases and J 4 bases; bases outside gene matches: 2. This CDR3 is built from 12 residues.

This clonotype has ten or more counts. V is TRBV29-1 and J is TRBJ2-7; D is unclear. The CDR3 covers 12 residues. Germline-derived CDR1 and CDR2 are SQVTM and ANQGSEA. V lost 4 bases, J lost 3 bases, and 10 bases lay in between. DNA of the CDR3: TGCAGCGTTGTTGTTAGCAGCTACGAGCAGTACTTC. Translating it yields CSVVVSSYEQYF.

This clonotype appeared once. A much larger clonotype is one base distant, so this may be a read error. The chain carries TRBV5-8 and TRBJ2-1; no firm D call. Germline-derived CDR1 and CDR2 are SGHTS and YDEGEE. CDR3 length: 12 amino acids. DNA of the CDR3: TGTGCCAGCAGCGCGATAATCAATGAGGAGTTCTTC. This codes for CASSAIINEEFF.

This clonotype was observed many times. This sequence joins TRBV18 and TRBJ2-2, with D possibly matching TRBD2 (5 bases). Germline V gives CDR1 KGHSH, CDR2 LQKENI. CDR3 length: 16 residues. Deletions cut 1 base from V and 0 bases from J, with 9 bases between. Here the CDR3 reads CASSPRVSANTGELFF. The DNA for the CDR3 is TGTGCCAGCTCACCACGAGTTAGCGCGAACACCGGGGAGCTGTTTTTT.

This clonotype was counted between two and nine times. This sequence joins TRBV3-1 and TRBJ2-5; 7 bases align to TRBD2. J gave up 3 bases and V 5 bases, and 9 bases lay outside the gene matches. In germline, CDR1 is LGHDT, CDR2 YNNKEL (reference sequence). This CDR3 contains 15 residues. The CDR3 bases are TGTGCCAGCAGCACGTCCGGGACTACTAAAGAGACCCAGTACTTC. Translation: CASSTSGTTKETQYF.

This chain uses TRBV5-1 with TRBJ2-3; D call uncertain. The CDR3 runs 14 residues. V lost 0 bases and J lost 6, with 11 bases in between. Germline CDR1 and CDR2: SGHRS and YFSETQ. The CDR3 DNA reads as TGCGCCAGCAGCTTGGGACCCGAACTGGATACGCAGTATTTT. Protein product: CASSLGPELDTQYF.

This clonotype was seen a handful of times. V gene TRBV6-2 or TRBV6-3 combines with J gene TRBJ1-5, with TRBD1 as a possible D gene (6 bases). The germline CDR1 and CDR2 sequences are MNHEY and SVGEGT. The length of the CDR3 is 14 residues. V gave up 6 bases and J gave up 3 bases, with 12 bases separating them. The CDR3 coding sequence is TGTGCCAGCAGCATCGGACAGAACAATCAGCCCCAGCATTTT. It yields the protein CASSIGQNNQPQHF.

This clonotype was recorded many times. In nucleotides, the CDR3 is TGTGCCAGCAGCTCCCGACAGGGCTCAGATACGCAGTATTTT. It translates to CASSSRQGSDTQYF. V usage is TRBV11-3 and J usage is TRBJ2-3; 7 bases line up with TRBD1. Germline V lookup: CDR1 SGHNT, CDR2 YENEEA. V trimming: 4 bases; J trimming: 4 bases; junction bases outside the gene matches: 5. The CDR3 is 14 residues long. Using reference TRBV11-3 and TRBJ2-3 for the parts outside the CDR3, the full variable domain is EAGVVQSPRYKIIEKKQPVAFWCNPISGHNTLYWYLQNLGQGPELLIRYENEEAVDDSQLPKDRFSAERLKGVDSTLKIQPAELGDSAVYLCASSSRQGSDTQYFGPGTRLTVL.

V usage is TRBV25-1 and J usage is TRBJ2-1, with TRBD2 identical over 10 bases. CDR3 size: 15 residues. With 4 bases clipped from V and 3 bases from J, the junction kept 3 bases outside the gene matches. Per the germline V gene, CDR1 is MGHDK and CDR2 is SYGVNS. In nucleotides, the CDR3 is TGTGCCAGCAGTGTAGCGGGAGGCATCTACAATGAGCAGTTCTTC. Protein sequence: CASSVAGGIYNEQFF. Variable domain in full (rest from reference TRBV25-1 and TRBJ2-1): EADIYQTPRYLVIGTGKKITLECSQTMGHDKMYWYQQDPGMELHLIHYSYGVNSTEKGDLSSESTVSRIRTEHFPLTLESARPSHTSQYLCASSVAGGIYNEQFFGPGTRLTVL.

The V and J genes are TRBV27 and TRBJ2-5, with D possibly being TRBD1 or TRBD2 (5 bases each). The ends were cut back, 2 bases at V and 1 base at J, with 8 bases in the middle. Germline V gene data show CDR1 as MNHEY and CDR2 as SMNVEV (reference sequence). This CDR3 is built from 14 residues. The CDR3 loop reads CASSLIGTQETQYF. As DNA, the CDR3 is TGTGCCAGCAGTTTAATAGGGACCCAAGAGACCCAGTACTTC.

This clonotype was seen only a few times. This chain uses TRBV6-1 with TRBJ2-4; D remains unclear. Germline V gives CDR1 MNHNS, CDR2 SASEGT. Trimming removed 4 bases at V and 1 base at J, with 11 bases between. This CDR3 comprises 15 residues. In DNA, the CDR3 is TGTGCCAGCAGTGGGGAACGATGGGCCAAAAACATTCAGTACTTC. It codes for CASSGERWAKNIQYF.

As regards this clonotype: It may be a read error: a sequence one base away is much more abundant. The conserved final phenylalanine or tryptophan is absent from the CDR3, which likely points to a read error. This chain connects TRBV5-1 to TRBJ2-7; 10 nucleotides line up with TRBD1. This CDR3 spans 15 amino acids. V dropped 4 bases and J dropped 6; count of bases not matched to a gene: 10. CDR1 SGHRS and CDR2 YFSETQ come from the germline V gene. CDR3 region: CASSRFGTGVVEQYL. CDR3 DNA: TGCGCCAGCAGCCGTTTTGGGACAGGGGTAGTCGAGCAGTACCTC.

This clonotype occurred many times. The chain is built from TRBV30 and TRBJ1-2, with no clear D. CDR3 length: 13 amino acids. The germline gives CDR1 GTSNPN, CDR2 SVGIG (reference sequence). V dropped 0 bases and J dropped 7 bases, with 12 bases sitting between them. CDR3 sequence (DNA): TGTGCCTGGAGTGTATCCGGGGTGGGTGGCTACACCTTC. It codes for CAWSVSGVGGYTF.